This T cell receptor (beta chain) was recorded in a study of blood T cell repertoires in COVID-19. Overall study context: Sites in the United States, Italy and Spain provided acute and convalescent COVID-19 samples. In each case, the material was cDNA or gDNA derived from T cells, B-cell-depleted T cells, or PBMCs.

The CDR3 runs to 15 residues. CDR1 is MNHEY and CDR2 is SVGAGI in the germline V gene. Regarding this clone: One junction end disagrees with the germline gene, perhaps due to a read error.

Source study methods: For nucleated cells, counts were estimated from reference gene primer amplification. TCRdb's copy holds only in-frame clones and misses some; the assay was immunoSEQ multiplex PCR. The DNA was the basis for D and trimming; V, J and clone size are from that table. The sample includes 25,000 or so clones, approximately 86% of them seen just once. The sequenced sample consisted of peripheral blood. The clonotype originates from a human donor with acute or convalescent COVID-19. The donor label of this sample is uncertain. This chain joins TRBV6-5 and TRBJ2-7; TRBD1 aligns across 7 bases. The CDR3 region is CASSDSGQVTYEQYF. In DNA, the CDR3 is TGTGCCAGCAGTGACTCTGGACAGGTAACCTACGAGCAGTACTTC.